This T cell receptor beta chain is from a study of post-analysis software for immune sequencing data. Study-wide points: Patients carried a few TRBV segments more frequently than controls did, and TRBV5-6, TRBV5-1 and TRBV20-1 were among them.

Each TCR beta cDNA library carried unique molecular identifiers. cDNA molecules numbering about 480,000 came from approximately 0.91 to 9.4 million T cells. Each CDR3 protein gets one entry after TCRdb re-called the PCR reads with MiXCR. The sample comprises about 380,000 distinct CDR3 sequences, about a third of which are singletons, and 13% rests with the top ten. The germline V and J ends were trimmed by 2 bases and 1 base, with 11 bases remaining between them. Looked up from germline, CDR1 is DFQATT and CDR2 is SNEGSKA (reference sequence). This CDR3 spans 14 amino acids. As concerns this clonotype: Its specificity is unknown.

V gene TRBV20-1 combines with J gene TRBJ1-1; the D is unclear. This receptor was obtained from a girl under 18 with multiple sclerosis. Sequenced input: blood. CDR3 region: CSARSSNANTEAFF. The CDR3 DNA follows: TGCAGTGCTAGAAGTTCGAACGCGAACACTGAAGCTTTCTTT.